What follows describes a single T cell receptor beta chain. Its antigen is still unknown. The data belong to a study of T cells in Graves' hyperthyroidism and ophthalmopathy. Study in general: Peripheral blood sampling occurred at initial diagnosis, before any treatment. Study outcomes and limitations: Model predictions of ophthalmopathy came a median roughly 6.7 months before onset.

From RNA transcripts, TCR beta CDR3 regions were amplified. TCR CDR3 underwent first-round RT-PCR with the HTBI primer set. TCRdb itself ran the multiplex PCR reads through MiXCR, one entry per CDR3 protein. The top ten clones hold less than 9% of a sample with 600,000 or so distinct CDR3 sequences, 12% to 15% of them seen once. The CDR3 has 13 residues. In germline, CDR1 is SGHRS, CDR2 YFSETQ. V lost 4 bases and J 0 bases, leaving 8 bases between the germline ends. The chain links TRBV5-1 to TRBJ2-7, with D unresolved. Sequencing used blood. The TCR sequence derives from a woman between 18 and 29 years old with Graves' ophthalmopathy. The DNA for the CDR3 is TGCGCCAGCAGCGTAACCCTCTCCTACGAGCAGTACTTC. This sequence encodes CASSVTLSYEQYF.